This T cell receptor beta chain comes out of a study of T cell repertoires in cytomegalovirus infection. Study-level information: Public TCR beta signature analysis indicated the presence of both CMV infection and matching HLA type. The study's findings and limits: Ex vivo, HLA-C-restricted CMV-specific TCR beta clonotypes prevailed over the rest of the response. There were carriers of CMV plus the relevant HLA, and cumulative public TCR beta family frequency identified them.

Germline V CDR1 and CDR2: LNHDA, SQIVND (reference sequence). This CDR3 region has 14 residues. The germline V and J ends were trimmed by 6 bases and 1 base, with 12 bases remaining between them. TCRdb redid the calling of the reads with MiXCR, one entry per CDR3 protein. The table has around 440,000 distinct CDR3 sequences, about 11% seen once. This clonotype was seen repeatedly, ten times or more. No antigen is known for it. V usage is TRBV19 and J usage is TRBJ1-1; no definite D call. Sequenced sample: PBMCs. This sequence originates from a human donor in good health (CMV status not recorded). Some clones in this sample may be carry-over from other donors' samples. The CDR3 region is CASREDTWNTEAFF. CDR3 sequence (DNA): TGTGCCAGTAGAGAAGACACCTGGAACACTGAAGCTTTCTTT.